Below are 14 T cell receptor beta chains sequenced from a single sample in a study of Ad26.COV2.S vaccination and SARS-CoV-2 variants. Treatment of the sample: over 15 received Ad26.COV2.S at low or high dose, single or two shots; 5 received placebo; per-sample allocation not given. Samples were taken on day 63 after the first vaccine or placebo injection. The protocol was immunoSEQ multiplex PCR, while the TCRdb copy is restricted to in-frame clones and leaves out a portion. Of about 350,000 clones in the sample, around nine tenths are singletons; the top ten hold roughly 10%. The sample in question was peripheral blood, obtained in a trial of Ad26.COV2.S vaccine versus placebo. These TCRs come from a person aged 18 to 65 who received the Ad26.COV2.S COVID-19 vaccine or a placebo.

CDR3 DNA sequence: TGTGCCAGCAGCCGCAGTTCGGTCGGGTCACTTAACTATGGCTACACCTTC. The encoded protein is CASSRSSVGSLNYGYTF. The chain is built from TRBV3-1 (or the pseudogene TRBV3-2) and TRBJ1-2; no definite D call. The V gene lost 4 bases and the J gene lost 1 base, with 19 bases spanning the gap. Germline CDR1 LGHDT, CDR2 YNNKEL (reference sequence). CDR3 length: 17 amino acids.

The chain employs TRBV6-8 and TRBJ2-5; 9 positions agree with TRBD2. The CDR3 runs to 17 residues. The V segment lost 7 bases and the J segment 0 bases; nucleotides outside the gene matches: 12. Germline CDR1 reads MNHGY; CDR2 reads SAAAGT. The CDR3 nucleotides are TGTGCCAGCATTGGTAGGCTAGCGGGGAAGTACCAAGAGACCCAGTACTTC. The encoded protein is CASIGRLAGKYQETQYF.

The chain recombines TRBV7-2 with TRBJ1-1, with unresolved D. V lost 5 bases and J lost 5, with 15 bases in between. Germline V gene sequence: CDR1 SGHTA, CDR2 FQGNSA. The CDR3 is 14 residues long. Here the CDR3 DNA reads TGTGCCAGCAGCCGGAGTCTGACGGGGACTGAAGCTTTCTTT. Protein product: CASSRSLTGTEAFF.

Of note for this clone: Other nucleotide sequences in the sample specify the same CDR3. The chain couples TRBV5-1 to TRBJ1-1; TRBD1 agrees at 10 bases. This CDR3 is built from 14 residues. V lost 0 bases to trimming and J lost 4 bases; unmatched junction nucleotides: 0. Germline CDR1 SGHRS, CDR2 YFSETQ. CDR3 DNA sequence: TGCGCCAGCAGCTTGGGGACAGGGGGCACTGAAGCTTTCTTT. It translates to CASSLGTGGTEAFF.

The chain recombines TRBV5-6 with TRBJ2-7, with a weak D call TRBD1 (5 bases). The V gene's germline CDR1 is SGHDT and CDR2 YYEEEE. There are 12 residues in the CDR3. Trimming removed 1 base from V and 6 bases from J, with 8 bases in between. CDR3 sequence reads: CASSLPQGEQYF. CDR3 bases: TGTGCCAGCAGCTTGCCCCAGGGCGAGCAGTACTTC.

The chain is built from TRBV7-9 and TRBJ2-7; tentatively, D is TRBD1 (6 bases). The CDR3 extends over 15 amino acids. The germline V gene encodes CDR1 SEHNR and CDR2 FQNEAQ (reference sequence). V lost 3 bases to trimming and J lost 3 bases, with 15 bases between them. CDR3 sequence reads: CASSLVSGEGYEQYF. The CDR3 DNA follows: TGTGCCAGCAGCTTGGTGTCAGGGGAAGGCTACGAGCAGTACTTC.

This clone was found many times. The rearrangement joins TRBV24-1 to TRBJ2-7, with TRBD2 matching 7 bases. The CDR3 totals 12 residues. Per the germline V gene, CDR1 is KGHDR and CDR2 is SFDVKD. With 5 bases clipped from V and 4 bases from J, the junction kept 1 base outside the gene matches. CDR3 in DNA: TGTGCCACCAGTGCGGGGGGATACGAGCAGTACTTC. Residues: CATSAGGYEQYF.

As regards this clone: This could be a read error, since a much larger clone is one nucleotide away. V is TRBV19 and J is TRBJ1-1; D uncertain. CDR1 and CDR2 from the germline V gene are LNHDA and SQIVND (reference sequence). V was trimmed by 5 bases and J by 1 base, leaving 8 bases between them. This CDR3 comprises 13 residues. CDR3 amino acids: CASSFQENTEAFF. CDR3 nucleotides: TGTGCCAGTAGTTTTCAGGAGAACACTGAAGCTTTCTTT.

The chain carries TRBV5-1 and TRBJ1-2; D remains unclear. Deletions cut 7 bases from V and 1 base from J, with 14 bases between. The length of the CDR3 is 14 residues. CDR1 is SGHRS, CDR2 YFSETQ, per germline. CDR3 in DNA: TGCGCCAGCCAAAGAGAGGGAGGTAACTATGGCTACACCTTC. This sequence encodes CASQREGGNYGYTF.

The chain links TRBV28 to TRBJ1-1; 9 nucleotides match TRBD1. The CDR3 consists of 17 residues. Germline V gene lookup returns CDR1 MDHEN and CDR2 SYDVKM. The trim removed 4 bases at V and 1 base at J, leaving 10 bases unmatched. The CDR3 DNA follows: TGTGCCAGCAGTTCACTGGTGGGGACAGGGCAGAACACTGAAGCTTTCTTT. Its translation: CASSSLVGTGQNTEAFF.

The chain joins TRBV7-9 to TRBJ2-5; D not certain. CDR3 size: 12 residues. The germline V and J ends were trimmed by 5 bases and 5 bases, with 9 bases remaining between them. CDR1 is SEHNR and CDR2 is FQNEAQ in the germline V gene (reference sequence). CDR3 coding DNA: TGTGCCAGCAGCCTCCATATGGAGACCCAGTACTTC. It specifies CASSLHMETQYF. The whole variable domain, filled in from reference TRBV7-9 and TRBJ2-5, reads DTGVSQNPRHKITKRGQNVTFRCDPISEHNRLYWYRQTLGQGPEFLTYFQNEAQLEKSRLLSDRFSAERPKGSFSTLEIQRTEQGDSAMYLCASSLHMETQYFGPGTRLLVL.

The rearrangement joins TRBV30 to TRBJ1-6, with 8 positions matching TRBD1. This CDR3 has 14 amino acids. Looked up from germline, CDR1 is GTSNPN and CDR2 is SVGIG (reference sequence). Unmatched junction bases numbered 13, after V lost 8 bases and J lost 10 bases. The CDR3: CARTRGQGDSPLHF. For the CDR3, the DNA is TGTGCCCGAACCCGAGGACAGGGTGACTCACCCCTCCACTTT.

The rearrangement uses TRBV5-4 and TRBJ2-3; 9 nucleotides line up with TRBD2. The CDR3 length is 15 residues. Germline CDR1 reads SGHNT; CDR2 reads YYREEE (reference sequence). The trim removed 4 bases at V and 6 bases at J, leaving 9 bases unmatched. The CDR3 region has the DNA TGTGCCAGCAGCCCAGGGACTAGCCGGGGGGATACGCAGTATTTT. Translated: CASSPGTSRGDTQYF.

Turning to this clone: Other DNA sequences in this sample translate to the same CDR3. The DNA for the CDR3 is TGTGCCACCAGTGAGGGGACTTCTAATCAGCCCCAGCATTTT. Translated: CATSEGTSNQPQHF. The rearrangement links TRBV24-1 to TRBJ1-5; TRBD1 might be the D (5 bases). From germline, CDR1 is KGHDR and CDR2 SFDVKD. Trimming removed 4 bases from V and 4 bases from J, with 10 bases in between. CDR3 length: 14 residues.